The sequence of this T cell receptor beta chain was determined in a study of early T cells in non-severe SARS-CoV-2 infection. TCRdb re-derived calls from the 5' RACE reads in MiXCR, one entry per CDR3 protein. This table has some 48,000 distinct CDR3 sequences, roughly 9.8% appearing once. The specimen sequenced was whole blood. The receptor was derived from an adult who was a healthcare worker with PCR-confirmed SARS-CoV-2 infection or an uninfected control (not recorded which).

The CDR3 sequence: CSAIGVSMNTEAFF. The CDR3 DNA is TGCAGCGCAATAGGGGTCAGCATGAACACTGAAGCTTTCTTT. The J gene is TRBJ1-1, the V gene TRBV29-1; D perhaps matches TRBD1 (5 bases). Trimming removed 7 bases from V and 0 bases from J, with 15 bases in between. The V gene's germline CDR1 is SQVTM and CDR2 ANQGSEA. The CDR3 runs to 14 residues. The full variable domain, in which reference TRBV29-1 and TRBJ1-1 provide the parts outside the CDR3, is SAVISQKPSRDICQRGTSLTIQCQVDSQVTMMFWYRQQPGQSLTLIATANQGSEATYESGFVIDKFPISRPNLTFSTLTVSNMSPEDSSIYLCSAIGVSMNTEAFFGQGTRLTVV.